The subject of this entry is one T cell receptor (beta chain). The sample originates from a study of cytomegalovirus exposure and HLA in healthy donors. A multiplex PCR was run with 60 Vbeta primers and 13 Jbeta primers. Assay used: immunoSEQ multiplex PCR; TCRdb lists only in-frame clones, some missing. The sample records some 170,000 clones, under 85% being singletons. The V end was cut by 3 bases, the J end by 0 bases, with 9 bases between. This CDR3 spans 14 amino acids. Per germline, CDR1 SGDLS and CDR2 YYNGEE. The rearrangement links TRBV9 to TRBJ1-1, with D possibly matching TRBD1 (6 bases). The source material was PBMCs. This clonotype was obtained from a human donor in good health. The CDR3 spells CASSADRMNTEAFF. The DNA for the CDR3 is TGTGCCAGCAGCGCAGACAGGATGAACACTGAAGCTTTCTTT.